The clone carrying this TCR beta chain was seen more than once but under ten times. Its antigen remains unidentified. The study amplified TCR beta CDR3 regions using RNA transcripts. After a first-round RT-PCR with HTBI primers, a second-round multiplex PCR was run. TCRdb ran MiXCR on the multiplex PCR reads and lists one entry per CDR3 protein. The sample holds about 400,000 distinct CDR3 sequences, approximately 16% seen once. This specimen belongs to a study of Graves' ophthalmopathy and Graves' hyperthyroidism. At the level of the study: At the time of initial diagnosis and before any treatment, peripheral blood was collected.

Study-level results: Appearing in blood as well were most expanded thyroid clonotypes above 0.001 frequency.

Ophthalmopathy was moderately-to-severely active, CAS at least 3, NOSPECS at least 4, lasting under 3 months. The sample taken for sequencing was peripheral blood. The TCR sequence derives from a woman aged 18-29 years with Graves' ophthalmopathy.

The CDR3 loop reads CASSARTGIFSTIYF. CDR3 in DNA: TGTGCCAGCAGTGCCCGGACAGGGATTTTCTCCACCATATATTTT. This chain links TRBV12-3 or TRBV12-4 with TRBJ1-3, with 8 bases aligning to TRBD1. J was trimmed by 9 bases and V by 5 bases; bases with no gene match: 12. The CDR3 length is 15 residues.